This record concerns one TCR beta chain sequence. What it binds is not known. Every donor provided one blood sample measuring less than 3 ml. UMIs with a 6-nucleotide sample barcode were added by template switching. TCRdb reworked the 5' RACE reads into one entry per CDR3 protein, no DNA. Its clone listing holds roughly 200,000 distinct CDR3 sequences. The data were obtained in a study of monozygotic twins with inflammatory bowel disease. CDR1 and CDR2 (germline): SGHTA, FQGNSA. The CDR3 extends over 15 amino acids. General study points: Especially with disease activity, IBD patients shared fewer clonotypes with others than healthy twins did. IBD patients displayed reduced TCRbeta diversity (inverse Simpson) when set against healthy co-twins.

Source material: blood. This clonotype was sampled from a human donor with ulcerative colitis or Crohn's disease, or a healthy co-twin of an affected twin (not recorded which). The gene calls are TRBV7-2 and TRBJ1-5; lacking DNA, the TRBD1 call made by TCRdb goes unchecked. The CDR3: CASSQTGDSNQPQHF.